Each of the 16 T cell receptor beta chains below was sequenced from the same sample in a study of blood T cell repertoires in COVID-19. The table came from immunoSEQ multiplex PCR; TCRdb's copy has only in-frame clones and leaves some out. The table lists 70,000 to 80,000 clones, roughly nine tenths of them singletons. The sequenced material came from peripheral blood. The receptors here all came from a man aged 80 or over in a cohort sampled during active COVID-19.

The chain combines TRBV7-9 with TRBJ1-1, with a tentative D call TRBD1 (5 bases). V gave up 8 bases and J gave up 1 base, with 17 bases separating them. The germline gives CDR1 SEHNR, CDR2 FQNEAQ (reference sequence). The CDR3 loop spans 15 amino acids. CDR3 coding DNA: TGTGCCAGCTCAAGGGGTGGGGGGAGGAACACTGAAGCTTTCTTT. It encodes CASSRGGGRNTEAFF.

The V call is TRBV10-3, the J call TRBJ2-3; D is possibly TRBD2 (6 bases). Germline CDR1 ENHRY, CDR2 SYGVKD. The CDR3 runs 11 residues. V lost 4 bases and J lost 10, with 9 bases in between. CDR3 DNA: TGTGCCATCAGTGTCGGGAGTTCGCAGTATTTT. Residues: CAISVGSSQYF.

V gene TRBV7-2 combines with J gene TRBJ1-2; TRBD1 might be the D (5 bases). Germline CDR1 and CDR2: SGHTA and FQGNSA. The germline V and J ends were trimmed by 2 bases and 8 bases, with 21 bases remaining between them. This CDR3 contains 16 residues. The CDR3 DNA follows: TGTGCCAGCAGCTTATCCGGGGGGTCCCCTACGGGGGGCTACACCTTC. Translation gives CASSLSGGSPTGGYTF.

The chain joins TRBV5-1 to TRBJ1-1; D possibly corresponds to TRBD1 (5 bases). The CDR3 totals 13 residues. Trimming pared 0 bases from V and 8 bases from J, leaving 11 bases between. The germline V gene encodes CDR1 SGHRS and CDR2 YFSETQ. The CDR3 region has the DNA TGCGCCAGCAGCTTGGAGGGGAGGGCCGAAGCTTTCTTT. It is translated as CASSLEGRAEAFF. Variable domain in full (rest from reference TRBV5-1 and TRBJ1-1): KAGVTQTPRYLIKTRGQQVTLSCSPISGHRSVSWYQQTPGQGLQFLFEYFSETQRNKGNFPGRFSGRQFSNSRSEMNVSTLELGDSALYLCASSLEGRAEAFFGQGTRLTVV.

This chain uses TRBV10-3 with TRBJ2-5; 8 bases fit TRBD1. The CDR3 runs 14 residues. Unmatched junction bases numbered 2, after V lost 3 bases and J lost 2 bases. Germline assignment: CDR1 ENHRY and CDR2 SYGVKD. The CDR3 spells CAISDGTGQETQYF. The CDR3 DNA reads TGTGCCATCAGTGACGGGACAGGTCAAGAGACCCAGTACTTC.

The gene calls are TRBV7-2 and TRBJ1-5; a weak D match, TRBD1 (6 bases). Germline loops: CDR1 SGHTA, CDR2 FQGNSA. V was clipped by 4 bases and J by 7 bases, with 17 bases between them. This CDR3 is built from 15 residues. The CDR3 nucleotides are TGTGCCAGCAGCTCGTCACAGGGTTCGGGGCAGCCCCAGCATTTT. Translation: CASSSSQGSGQPQHF.

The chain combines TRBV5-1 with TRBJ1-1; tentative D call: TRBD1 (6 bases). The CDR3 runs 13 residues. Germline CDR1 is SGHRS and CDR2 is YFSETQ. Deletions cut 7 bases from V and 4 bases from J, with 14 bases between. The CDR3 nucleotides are TGCGCCAGCGGTCAACAGGGTTCCACTGAAGCTTTCTTT. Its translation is CASGQQGSTEAFF. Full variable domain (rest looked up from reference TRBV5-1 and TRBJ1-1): KAGVTQTPRYLIKTRGQQVTLSCSPISGHRSVSWYQQTPGQGLQFLFEYFSETQRNKGNFPGRFSGRQFSNSRSEMNVSTLELGDSALYLCASGQQGSTEAFFGQGTRLTVV.

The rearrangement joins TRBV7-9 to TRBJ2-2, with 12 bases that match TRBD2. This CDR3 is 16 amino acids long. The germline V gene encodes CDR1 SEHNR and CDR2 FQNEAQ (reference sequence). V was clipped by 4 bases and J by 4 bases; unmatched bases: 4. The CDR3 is CASSSLAGGTTGELFF. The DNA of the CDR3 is TGTGCCAGCAGCTCGCTAGCGGGGGGGACCACCGGGGAGCTGTTTTTT.

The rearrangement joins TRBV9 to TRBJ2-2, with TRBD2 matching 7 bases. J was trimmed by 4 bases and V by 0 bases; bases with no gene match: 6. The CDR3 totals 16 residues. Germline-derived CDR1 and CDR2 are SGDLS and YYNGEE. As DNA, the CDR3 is TGTGCCAGCAGCGTAGGGGCGGGGGATTTCACCGGGGAGCTGTTTTTT. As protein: CASSVGAGDFTGELFF. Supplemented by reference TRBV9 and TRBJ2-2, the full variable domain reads DSGVTQTPKHLITATGQRVTLRCSPRSGDLSVYWYQQSLDQGLQFLIQYYNGEERAKGNILERFSAQQFPDLHSELNLSSLELGDSALYFCASSVGAGDFTGELFFGEGSRLTVL.

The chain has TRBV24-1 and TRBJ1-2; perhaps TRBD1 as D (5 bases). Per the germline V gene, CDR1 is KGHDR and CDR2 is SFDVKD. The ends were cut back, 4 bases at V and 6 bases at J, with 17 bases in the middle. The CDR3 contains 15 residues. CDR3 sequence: CATSDSYRPRDGYTF. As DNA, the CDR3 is TGTGCCACCAGTGACTCCTACAGACCCAGGGATGGCTACACCTTC.

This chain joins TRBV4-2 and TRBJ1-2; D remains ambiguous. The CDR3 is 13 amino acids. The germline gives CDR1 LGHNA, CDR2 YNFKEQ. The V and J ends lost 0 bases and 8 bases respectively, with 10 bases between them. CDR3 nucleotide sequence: TGTGCCAGCAGCCAAGATTTAGATTCGGGCTACACCTTC. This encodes CASSQDLDSGYTF.

CDR3 residues: CASSVGLGQGSFNYGYTF. DNA for the CDR3: TGTGCCAGCAGCGTAGGTTTGGGACAAGGTTCATTTAACTATGGCTACACCTTC. The chain employs TRBV9 and TRBJ1-2, with D possibly being TRBD1 (6 bases). The ends were cut back, 0 bases at V and 1 base at J, with 19 bases in the middle. Germline V gives CDR1 SGDLS, CDR2 YYNGEE. CDR3 size: 18 residues.

CDR3 in DNA: TGTGCCAGCAGCCGGACGGGGAGGGGCACTGAAGCTTTCTTT. This translates into CASSRTGRGTEAFF. V usage is TRBV3-1 (or the pseudogene TRBV3-2) and J usage is TRBJ1-1; maybe TRBD1 (5 bases). The V gene lost 4 bases and the J gene lost 4 bases, with 13 bases spanning the gap. This CDR3 has 14 amino acids. In germline, CDR1 is LGHDT, CDR2 YNNKEL (reference sequence).

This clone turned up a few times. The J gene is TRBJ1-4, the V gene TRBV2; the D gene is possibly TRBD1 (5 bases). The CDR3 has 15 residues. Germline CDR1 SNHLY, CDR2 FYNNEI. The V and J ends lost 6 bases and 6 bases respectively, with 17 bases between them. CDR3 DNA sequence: TGTGCCAGCAGCGATGGGTGGGACTCGGATGAAAAACTGTTTTTT. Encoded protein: CASSDGWDSDEKLFF. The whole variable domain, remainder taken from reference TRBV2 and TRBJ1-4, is EPEVTQTPSHQVTQMGQEVILRCVPISNHLYFYWYRQILGQKVEFLVSFYNNEISEKSEIFDDQFSVERPDGSNFTLKIRSTKLEDSAMYFCASSDGWDSDEKLFFGSGTQLSVL.

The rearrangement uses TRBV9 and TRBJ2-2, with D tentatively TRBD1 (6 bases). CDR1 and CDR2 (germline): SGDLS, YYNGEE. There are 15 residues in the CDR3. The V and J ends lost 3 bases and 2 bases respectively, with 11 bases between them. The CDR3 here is CASSEGHLNTGELFF. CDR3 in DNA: TGTGCCAGCAGCGAGGGACACTTAAACACCGGGGAGCTGTTTTTT.

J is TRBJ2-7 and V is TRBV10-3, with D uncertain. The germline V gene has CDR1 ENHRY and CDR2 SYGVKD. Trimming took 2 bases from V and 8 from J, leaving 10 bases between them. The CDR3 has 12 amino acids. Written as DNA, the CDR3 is TGTGCCATCAGTGAGACAGTGACGAAGCAGTACTTC. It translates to CAISETVTKQYF.